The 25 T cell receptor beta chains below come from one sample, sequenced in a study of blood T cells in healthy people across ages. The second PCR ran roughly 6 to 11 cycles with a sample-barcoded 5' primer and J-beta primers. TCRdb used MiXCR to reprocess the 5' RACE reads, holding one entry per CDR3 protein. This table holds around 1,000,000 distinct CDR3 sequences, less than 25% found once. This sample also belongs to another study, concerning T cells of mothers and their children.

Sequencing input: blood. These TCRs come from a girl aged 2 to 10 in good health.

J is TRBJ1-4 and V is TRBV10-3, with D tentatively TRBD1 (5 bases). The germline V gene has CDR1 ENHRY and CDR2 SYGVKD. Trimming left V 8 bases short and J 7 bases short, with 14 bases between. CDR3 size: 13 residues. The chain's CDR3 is CAIGDGLGEKLFF. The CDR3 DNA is TGTGCCATCGGGGACGGACTGGGTGAAAAACTGTTTTTT.

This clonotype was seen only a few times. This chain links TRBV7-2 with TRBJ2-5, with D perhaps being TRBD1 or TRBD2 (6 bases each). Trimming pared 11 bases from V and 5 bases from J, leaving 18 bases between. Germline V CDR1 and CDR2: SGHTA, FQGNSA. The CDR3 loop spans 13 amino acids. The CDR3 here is CAPLRRRGETQYF. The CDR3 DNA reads TGTGCCCCCCTGCGTCGGAGGGGGGAGACCCAGTACTTC.

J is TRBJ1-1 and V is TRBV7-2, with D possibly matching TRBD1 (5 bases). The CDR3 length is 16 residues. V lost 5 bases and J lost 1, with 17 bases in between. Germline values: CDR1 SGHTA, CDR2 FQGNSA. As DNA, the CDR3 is TGTGCCAGCAGCCCCCAGAGTGGAGGGGCGAACACTGAAGCTTTCTTT. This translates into CASSPQSGGANTEAFF.

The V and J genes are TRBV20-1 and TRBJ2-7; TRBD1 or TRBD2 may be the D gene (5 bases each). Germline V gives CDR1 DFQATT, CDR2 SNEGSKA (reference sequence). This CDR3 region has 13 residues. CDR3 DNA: TGCAGCGTCGGGACCAACCCACCCTACGAGCAGTACTTC. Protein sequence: CSVGTNPPYEQYF.

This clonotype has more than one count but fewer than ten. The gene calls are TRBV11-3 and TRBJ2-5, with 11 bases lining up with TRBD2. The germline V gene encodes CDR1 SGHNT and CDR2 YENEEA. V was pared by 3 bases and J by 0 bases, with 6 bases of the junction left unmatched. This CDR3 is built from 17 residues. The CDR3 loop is CASSLRTSGLHQETQYF. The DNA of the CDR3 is TGTGCCAGCAGCTTGCGGACTAGCGGGCTACACCAAGAGACCCAGTACTTC.

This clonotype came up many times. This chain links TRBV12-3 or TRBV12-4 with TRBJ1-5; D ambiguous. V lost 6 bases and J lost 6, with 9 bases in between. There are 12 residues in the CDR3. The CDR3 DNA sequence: TGTGCCAGCAGCGGACCACTTCAGCCCCAGCATTTT. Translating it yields CASSGPLQPQHF.

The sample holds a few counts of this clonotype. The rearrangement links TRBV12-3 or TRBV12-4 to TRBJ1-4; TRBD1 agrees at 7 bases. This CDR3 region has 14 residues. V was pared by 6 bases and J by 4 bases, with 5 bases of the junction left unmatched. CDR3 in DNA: TGTGCCAGCAGCTCCAACAGGGGTAATGAAAAACTGTTTTTT. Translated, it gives CASSSNRGNEKLFF.

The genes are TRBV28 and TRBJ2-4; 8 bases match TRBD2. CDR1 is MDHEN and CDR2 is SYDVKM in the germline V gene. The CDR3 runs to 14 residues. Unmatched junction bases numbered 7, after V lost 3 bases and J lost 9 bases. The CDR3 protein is CASSFRREVSIQYF. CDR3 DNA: TGTGCCAGCAGTTTCCGGCGGGAGGTGAGCATTCAGTACTTC.

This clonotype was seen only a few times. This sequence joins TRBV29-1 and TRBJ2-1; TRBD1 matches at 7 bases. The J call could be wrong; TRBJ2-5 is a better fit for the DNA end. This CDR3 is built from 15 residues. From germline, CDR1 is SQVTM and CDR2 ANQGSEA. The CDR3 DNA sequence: TGCAGCGTTGAGAAAGGGGGACAGCAGCAAGAGACCCAGTACTTC. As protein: CSVEKGGQQQETQYF.

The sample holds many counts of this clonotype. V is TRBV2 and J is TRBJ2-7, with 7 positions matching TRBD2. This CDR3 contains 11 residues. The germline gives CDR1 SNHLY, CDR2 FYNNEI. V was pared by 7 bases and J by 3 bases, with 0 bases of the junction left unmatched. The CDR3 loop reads CASTSGYEQYF. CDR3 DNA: TGTGCCAGCACTAGCGGCTACGAGCAGTACTTC.

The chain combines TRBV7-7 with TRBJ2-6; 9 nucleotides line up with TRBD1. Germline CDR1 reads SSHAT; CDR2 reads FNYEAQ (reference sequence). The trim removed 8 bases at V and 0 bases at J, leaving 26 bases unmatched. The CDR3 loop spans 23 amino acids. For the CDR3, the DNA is TGTGCCAGCGCACAGGGCCCGGGACAGGGACGAGCAAATCAGCCCTCTGGGGCCAACGTCCTGACTTTC. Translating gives CASAQGPGQGRANQPSGANVLTF.

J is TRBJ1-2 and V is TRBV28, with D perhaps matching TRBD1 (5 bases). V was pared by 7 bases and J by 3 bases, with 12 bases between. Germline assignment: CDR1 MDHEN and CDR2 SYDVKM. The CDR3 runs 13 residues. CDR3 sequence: CASTAGDDYGYTF. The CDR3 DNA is TGTGCCAGCACCGCTGGGGACGACTATGGCTACACCTTC.

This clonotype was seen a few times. The CDR3 DNA reads TGTGCCAGCAGAACCGGGACCGGGTATCAATCGGATGGCTACACCTTC. This encodes CASRTGTGYQSDGYTF. This sequence joins TRBV7-9 and TRBJ1-2; possible D gene TRBD1, 5 bases. The CDR3 totals 16 residues. Trimming shortened V by 6 bases and J by 6 bases, and 23 bases separated the two germline ends. Per germline, CDR1 SEHNR and CDR2 FQNEAQ (reference sequence).

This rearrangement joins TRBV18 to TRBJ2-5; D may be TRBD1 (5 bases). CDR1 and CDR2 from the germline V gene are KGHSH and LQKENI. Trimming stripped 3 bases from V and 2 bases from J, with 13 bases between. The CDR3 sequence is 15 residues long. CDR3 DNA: TGTGCCAGCTCACCTGTGACAGTCTGGCAAGAGACCCAGTACTTC. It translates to CASSPVTVWQETQYF.

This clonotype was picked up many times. In DNA form, the CDR3 reads TGTGCCAGCAGTGAAGGGCTGGGAGAGACCCAGTACTTC. It codes for CASSEGLGETQYF. The genes are TRBV25-1 and TRBJ2-5; D uncertain. The CDR3 sequence is 13 residues long. The ends were cut back, 2 bases at V and 4 bases at J, with 8 bases in the middle. Germline lookup yields CDR1 MGHDK and CDR2 SYGVNS.

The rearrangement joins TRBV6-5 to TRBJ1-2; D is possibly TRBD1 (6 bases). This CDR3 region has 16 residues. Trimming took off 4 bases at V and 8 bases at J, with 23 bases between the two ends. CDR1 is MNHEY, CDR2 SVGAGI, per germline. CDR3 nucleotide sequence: TGTGCCAGCAGTTCTATCGGGACACTAAAGGGGGGCGGCTACACCTTC. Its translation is CASSSIGTLKGGGYTF.

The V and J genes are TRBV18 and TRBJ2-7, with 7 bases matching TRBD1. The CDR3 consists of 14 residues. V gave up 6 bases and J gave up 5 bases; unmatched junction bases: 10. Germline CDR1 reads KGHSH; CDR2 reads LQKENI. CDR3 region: CASSRQGDGNEQYF. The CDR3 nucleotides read TGTGCCAGCTCTCGTCAGGGGGACGGGAACGAGCAGTACTTC.

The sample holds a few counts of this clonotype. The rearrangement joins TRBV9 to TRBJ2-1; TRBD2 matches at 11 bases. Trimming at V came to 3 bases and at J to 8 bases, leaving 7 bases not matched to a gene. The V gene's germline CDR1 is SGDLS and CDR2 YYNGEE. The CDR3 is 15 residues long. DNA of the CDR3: TGTGCCAGCAGCGGAATAGCGGGAGGGCGGGATGAGCAGTTCTTC. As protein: CASSGIAGGRDEQFF.

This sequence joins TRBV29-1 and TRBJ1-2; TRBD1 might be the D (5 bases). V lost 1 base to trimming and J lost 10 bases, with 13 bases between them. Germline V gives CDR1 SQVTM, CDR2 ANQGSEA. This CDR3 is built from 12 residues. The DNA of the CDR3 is TGCAGCGTTGAAGGATTAGGGGACGACTACACCTTC. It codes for CSVEGLGDDYTF.

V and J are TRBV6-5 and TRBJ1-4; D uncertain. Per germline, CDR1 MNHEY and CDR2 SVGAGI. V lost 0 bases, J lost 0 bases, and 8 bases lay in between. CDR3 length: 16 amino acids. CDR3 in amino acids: CASSYSRTATNEKLFF. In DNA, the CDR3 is TGTGCCAGCAGTTACTCGAGAACGGCAACTAATGAAAAACTGTTTTTT.

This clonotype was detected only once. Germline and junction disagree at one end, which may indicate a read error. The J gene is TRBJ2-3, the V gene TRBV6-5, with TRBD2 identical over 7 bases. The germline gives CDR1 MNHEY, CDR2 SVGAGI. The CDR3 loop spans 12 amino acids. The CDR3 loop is CASSPGGISMLF. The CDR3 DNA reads TGTGCCAGCAGCCCCGGGGGGATTAGTATGCTTTTT.

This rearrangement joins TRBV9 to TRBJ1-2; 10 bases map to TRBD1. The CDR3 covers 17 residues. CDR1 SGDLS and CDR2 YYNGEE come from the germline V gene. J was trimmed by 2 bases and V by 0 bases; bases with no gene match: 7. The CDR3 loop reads CASSVAETGGLNYGYTF. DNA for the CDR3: TGTGCCAGCAGCGTAGCCGAGACAGGGGGCTTGAACTATGGCTACACCTTC.

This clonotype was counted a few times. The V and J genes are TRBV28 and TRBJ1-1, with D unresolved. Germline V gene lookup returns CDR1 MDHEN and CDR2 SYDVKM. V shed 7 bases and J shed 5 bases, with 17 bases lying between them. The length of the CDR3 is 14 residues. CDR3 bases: TGTGCCAGCAATCAACAACGGCCCTTTACTGAAGCTTTCTTT. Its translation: CASNQQRPFTEAFF.

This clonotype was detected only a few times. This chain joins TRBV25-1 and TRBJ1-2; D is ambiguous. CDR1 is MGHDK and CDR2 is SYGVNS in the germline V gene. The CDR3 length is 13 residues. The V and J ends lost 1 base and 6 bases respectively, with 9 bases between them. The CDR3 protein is CASSEFNGDGYTF. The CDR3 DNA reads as TGTGCCAGCAGTGAATTTAACGGAGATGGCTACACCTTC.

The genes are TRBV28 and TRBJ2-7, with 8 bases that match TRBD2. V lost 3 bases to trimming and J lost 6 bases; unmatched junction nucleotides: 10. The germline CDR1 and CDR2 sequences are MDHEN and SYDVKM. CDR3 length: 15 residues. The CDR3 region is CASSFDGRANGEQYF. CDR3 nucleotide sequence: TGTGCCAGCAGTTTCGACGGGAGGGCTAATGGCGAGCAGTACTTC.